These T cell receptor beta chains were read from a single sample in a study of blood T cells in healthy people across ages. MiXCR was run by TCRdb on the 5' RACE reads, yielding one entry per CDR3 protein. The repertoire holds about 780,000 distinct CDR3 sequences, about 45% seen once, with around a sixth in the top ten. The sequenced material came from blood. Source of these receptors: an elderly man in good health. CDR3s include the opening cysteine and the closing phenylalanine or tryptophan. A D gene is named only where the DNA matches it firmly. Clone size is given for some rows only: seen once, a few or many times, or a class if the clone is expanded.

size: few; J: TRBJ2-7; D: NA; V: TRBV20-1; CDR3: CSAREVRGAGEQYF; DNA: TGCAGTGCTAGAGAGGTTCGAGGGGCGGGGGAGCAGTACTTC
size: NA; J: TRBJ2-5; D: NA; V: TRBV11-1; CDR3: CASSLNLGQETQYF; DNA: TGTGCCAGCAGCTTAAATCTGGGACAAGAGACCCAGTACTTC
size: few; J: TRBJ2-7; D: NA; V: TRBV28; CDR3: CASSFGSLGGAEQYF; DNA: TGTGCCAGCAGTTTTGGGAGCCTAGGGGGAGCCGAGCAGTACTTC
size: NA; J: TRBJ2-1; D: NA; V: TRBV21-1; CDR3: CASSEMGGLLSYNEQFF; DNA: TGTGCCAGCAGCGAAATGGGGGGACTCCTGTCCTACAATGAGCAGTTCTTC
size: NA; J: TRBJ2-7; D: TRBD1; V: TRBV7-2; CDR3: CASSRQGQSYEQYF; DNA: TGTGCCAGCAGTCGCCAGGGACAGTCCTACGAGCAGTACTTC
size: NA; J: TRBJ2-1; D: NA; V: TRBV6-6; CDR3: CASSSAYNEQFF; DNA: TGTGCCAGCAGTTCCGCGTACAATGAGCAGTTCTTC
size: NA; J: TRBJ2-7; D: NA; V: TRBV5-1; CDR3: CASSLQETEQYF; DNA: TGCGCCAGCAGTTTGCAGGAGACCGAGCAGTACTTC
size: NA; J: TRBJ1-2; D: TRBD1; V: TRBV7-2; CDR3: CASSLDVQGGNYGYTF; DNA: TGTGCCAGCAGCTTAGACGTACAGGGGGGAAACTATGGCTACACCTTC
size: few; J: TRBJ2-5; D: TRBD2; V: TRBV6-2/TRBV6-3; CDR3: CASSYAPGRVVETQYF; DNA: TGTGCCAGCAGTTACGCCCCCGGGAGGGTGGTAGAGACCCAGTACTTC
size: few; J: TRBJ1-1; D: NA; V: TRBV12-3/TRBV12-4; CDR3: CASSPLEGGTEAFF; DNA: TGTGCCAGCAGCCCACTGGAGGGAGGCACTGAAGCTTTCTTT
size: few; J: TRBJ2-1; D: TRBD2; V: TRBV4-2; CDR3: CASSLRLAGRGEQFF; DNA: TGTGCCAGCAGCCTTCGACTAGCGGGGAGGGGAGAGCAGTTCTTC
size: few; J: TRBJ2-5; D: NA; V: TRBV29-1; CDR3: CSARDKSLETQYF; DNA: TGCAGCGCCCGGGACAAGAGCCTAGAGACCCAGTACTTC
size: few; J: TRBJ2-5; D: NA; V: TRBV7-3; CDR3: CASSLSSGAGGTQRSTKETQYF; DNA: TGTGCCAGCAGCTTGAGTTCAGGGGCGGGCGGGACTCAACGCTCAACAAAGGAGACCCAGTACTTC
size: NA; J: TRBJ1-5; D: NA; V: TRBV19; CDR3: CASSMAVGQPQHF; DNA: TGTGCCAGTAGTATGGCCGTGGGTCAGCCCCAGCATTTT
size: NA; J: TRBJ2-1; D: TRBD2; V: TRBV9; CDR3: CASSVGAGGGYNEQFF; DNA: TGTGCCAGCAGCGTAGGGGCGGGAGGAGGTTACAATGAGCAGTTCTTC
size: NA; J: TRBJ2-4; D: NA; V: TRBV28; CDR3: CASSLGGELYF; DNA: TGTGCCAGCAGTTTGGGAGGAGAGCTGTACTTC
size: NA; J: TRBJ2-1; D: NA; V: TRBV7-3; CDR3: CASSLGSGMDNEQFF; DNA: TGTGCCAGCAGCTTAGGGAGCGGAATGGACAATGAGCAGTTCTTC
size: NA; J: TRBJ2-6; D: TRBD1; V: TRBV10-3; CDR3: CAISGAGGTGANVLTF; DNA: TGTGCCATCAGTGGGGCAGGGGGCACTGGGGCCAACGTCCTGACTTTC
size: once; J: TRBJ1-6; D: NA; V: TRBV7-2; CDR3: CASSLGRLDNSPLHF; DNA: TGTGCCAGCAGCTTAGGCAGACTGGATAATTCACCCCTCCACTTT
size: NA; J: TRBJ2-5; D: NA; V: TRBV6-2/TRBV6-3; CDR3: CASNPGTHRTQYF; DNA: TGTGCCAGCAATCCCGGAACCCACCGGACCCAGTACTTC
size: NA; J: TRBJ2-5; D: TRBD2; V: TRBV5-1; CDR3: CAGSLRSSGIQETQYF; DNA: TGCGCCGGCAGCTTGCGGTCTAGCGGGATACAAGAGACCCAGTACTTC
size: NA; J: TRBJ1-2; D: NA; V: TRBV20-1; CDR3: CSARISVGGYTF; DNA: TGCAGTGCCCGAATCTCGGTGGGTGGCTACACCTTC